The T cell receptor (beta chain) under discussion was sequenced for a study of blood T cells in healthy people across ages. Points from the study as a whole: CMV infection status of these donors was not known. Observed TCR beta diversity per million T cells went down as age went up. This fall followed a roughly linear course with age.

For this clonotype: Its antigen is as yet unknown.

A second roughly 6 to 12 cycle PCR used barcoded and J-beta primers. TCRdb used MiXCR to reprocess the 5' RACE reads, holding one entry per CDR3 protein. Among hundreds of thousands of distinct CDR3 sequences listed, more than 45% were seen once. The CDR3 length is 15 residues. Germline CDR1 and CDR2: SGHRS and YFSETQ. Donors ranged from roughly 6 to 100 years old and were healthy Caucasians in Russia. The sequence was obtained from a young man in good health. Source material: blood. This chain uses TRBV5-1 with TRBJ2-5; 7 bases agree with TRBD1. The DNA end is a closer match to TRBJ2-7, so the J assignment may be wrong. The CDR3 sequence: CASSITSGTVNEQYF. DNA of the CDR3: TGCGCCAGCAGCATCACCTCCGGGACAGTAAACGAGCAGTACTTC.